The 27 T cell receptor beta chains below all came from one sample that was sequenced in a study of blood T cell repertoires in COVID-19. Measured with immunoSEQ multiplex PCR; TCRdb has only the in-frame clones, and not every one. The sample lists roughly 190,000 clones; 70% to 90% were seen once. The sequenced sample was peripheral blood. These receptors came from a man aged 55 to 70 with active or convalescent COVID-19.

The gene calls are TRBV7-2 and TRBJ2-3; 7 nucleotides align to TRBD2. The CDR3 is 15 residues long. Trimming took 5 bases from V and 4 from J; bases not matched to a gene: 9. Germline loops: CDR1 SGHTA, CDR2 FQGNSA. CDR3 protein: CASSPQVGGADTQYF. The CDR3 nucleotides read TGTGCCAGCAGCCCCCAGGTTGGGGGGGCAGATACGCAGTATTTT.

The chain links TRBV30 to TRBJ2-3; 9 bases map to TRBD1. The CDR3 is 16 residues long. Germline assignment: CDR1 GTSNPN and CDR2 SVGIG (reference sequence). Trimming cost V 0 bases and J 0 bases; bases outside gene matches: 4. In nucleotides, the CDR3 is TGTGCCTGGAGTGTACAGGGGACAGGGAGCACAGATACGCAGTATTTT. Translation gives CAWSVQGTGSTDTQYF. The complete variable domain, with remaining parts taken from reference TRBV30 and TRBJ2-3, reads SQTIHQWPATLVQPVGSPLSLECTVEGTSNPNLYWYRQAAGRGLQLLFYSVGIGQISSEVPQNLSASRPQDRQFILSSKKLLLSDSGFYLCAWSVQGTGSTDTQYFGPGTRLTVL.

This clone has a handful of counts. J is TRBJ2-6 and V is TRBV12-5; no definite D call. Germline V gives CDR1 LGHNT, CDR2 FRNRAP. The CDR3 totals 13 residues. Between the trimmed V and J ends, which lost 5 bases and 0 bases, there was a span of 2 bases. DNA of the CDR3: TGTGCTAGTGGTCTCTCTGGGGCCAACGTCCTGACTTTC. As protein: CASGLSGANVLTF.

The V gene is TRBV18, the J gene TRBJ1-6; D remains unclear. Trimming shortened V by 6 bases and J by 8 bases, and 11 bases separated the two germline ends. Germline values: CDR1 KGHSH, CDR2 LQKENI. This CDR3 is built from 13 residues. CDR3 nucleotide sequence: TGTGCCAGCTCTGGAGAAGTCGATTCACCCCTCCACTTT. Its protein is CASSGEVDSPLHF.

This clone was found a few times. The V and J genes are TRBV6-6 and TRBJ2-7, with TRBD1 matching 9 bases. The CDR3 loop spans 16 amino acids. V trimming: 0 bases; J trimming: 2 bases; junction bases outside the gene matches: 5. Per the germline V gene, CDR1 is MNHNY and CDR2 is SVGAGI (reference sequence). The CDR3: CASSYSAGQGAYEQYF. For the CDR3, the DNA is TGTGCCAGCAGTTACTCCGCGGGACAGGGTGCCTACGAGCAGTACTTC.

The chain uses TRBV4-1 and TRBJ2-3; possible D gene TRBD2, 7 bases. The germline gives CDR1 MGHRA, CDR2 YSYEKL. CDR3 length equals 17 residues. V was shortened by 4 bases and J by 1 base, with 18 bases between the two germline ends. In DNA form, the CDR3 reads TGCGCCAGCAGCCTCCCTCGAGGGGGGGGGCGCACAGATACGCAGTATTTT. Residues: CASSLPRGGGRTDTQYF.

Here the CDR3 DNA reads TGCAGCGTGGGCGGGGCTACTAGCACAGATACGCAGTATTTT. It specifies CSVGGATSTDTQYF. The rearrangement joins TRBV29-1 to TRBJ2-3; D is possibly TRBD2 (6 bases). Per germline, CDR1 SQVTM and CDR2 ANQGSEA. This CDR3 contains 14 residues. Trimming left V 6 bases short and J 0 bases short, with 13 bases between.

The rearrangement uses TRBV6-6 and TRBJ1-1; D remains unclear. Germline V lookup: CDR1 MNHNY, CDR2 SVGAGI (reference sequence). V was shortened by 4 bases and J by 1 base, with 10 bases between the two germline ends. The length of the CDR3 is 14 residues. The CDR3 nucleotides read TGTGCCAGCAGTTTTTCGTCCAGGAACACTGAAGCTTTCTTT. Translating gives CASSFSSRNTEAFF.

J is TRBJ2-7 and V is TRBV2, with 10 bases matching TRBD1. The V gene's germline CDR1 is SNHLY and CDR2 FYNNEI. The junction had 7 bases not matched to a gene; V was cut back by 5 bases and J by 6 bases. The CDR3 is made up of 14 amino acids. CDR3 sequence (DNA): TGTGCCAGCAGTCTCGGGACAGGGGCGGGCGAGCAGTACTTC. This sequence encodes CASSLGTGAGEQYF.

This chain links TRBV20-1 with TRBJ2-7; D remains ambiguous. There are 11 residues in the CDR3. Per the germline V gene, CDR1 is DFQATT and CDR2 is SNEGSKA (reference sequence). The V and J ends lost 3 bases and 5 bases respectively, with 8 bases between them. The CDR3 bases are TGCAGTGCTAGGTCGTACAACGAGCAGTACTTC. It specifies CSARSYNEQYF.

The chain links TRBV29-1 to TRBJ1-2; TRBD1 is a possible D gene (5 bases). Deletions cut 4 bases from V and 6 bases from J, with 12 bases between. CDR3 size: 12 residues. The germline CDR1 and CDR2 sequences are SQVTM and ANQGSEA. DNA for the CDR3: TGCAGCGTTGGGAGAGGGGAGGATGGCTACACCTTC. This sequence encodes CSVGRGEDGYTF.

The count of this clone is one. The J gene is TRBJ2-1, the V gene TRBV7-9, with D maybe TRBD2 (6 bases). This CDR3 comprises 14 residues. V was shortened by 0 bases and J by 8 bases, with 11 bases between the two germline ends. CDR1 is SEHNR and CDR2 is FQNEAQ in the germline V gene (reference sequence). This CDR3 reads CASSLAATGDEQFF. Written as DNA, the CDR3 is TGTGCCAGCAGCTTAGCCGCTACGGGGGATGAGCAGTTCTTC. Drawing the rest from reference TRBV7-9 and TRBJ2-1, the complete variable domain is DTGVSQNPRHKITKRGQNVTFRCDPISEHNRLYWYRQTLGQGPEFLTYFQNEAQLEKSRLLSDRFSAERPKGSFSTLEIQRTEQGDSAMYLCASSLAATGDEQFFGPGTRLTVL.

The chain is built from TRBV2 and TRBJ1-2, with 8 bases matching TRBD1. Trimming took 5 bases from V and 5 from J; bases not matched to a gene: 10. The CDR3 consists of 15 residues. Germline values: CDR1 SNHLY, CDR2 FYNNEI. The CDR3: CASSFDRGMFYGYTF. In DNA, the CDR3 is TGTGCCAGCAGTTTCGACAGGGGAATGTTTTATGGCTACACCTTC.

The chain is built from TRBV6-1 and TRBJ2-7; the match to TRBD1 covers 7 bases. The CDR3 is 12 residues long. Germline CDR1 is MNHNS and CDR2 is SASEGT. V lost 0 bases to trimming and J lost 10 bases; unmatched junction nucleotides: 3. The DNA of the CDR3 is TGTGCCAGCAGTGAAGCTGGACAGGTTCAGTACTTC. Its translation is CASSEAGQVQYF.

This rearrangement joins TRBV2 to TRBJ2-1, with no clear D. The CDR3 length is 13 residues. Per the germline V gene, CDR1 is SNHLY and CDR2 is FYNNEI. V lost 5 bases, J lost 8 bases, and 13 bases lay in between. The CDR3 reads CASSFPTGDEQFF. In DNA form, the CDR3 reads TGTGCCAGCAGTTTCCCAACTGGAGATGAGCAGTTCTTC.

The genes are TRBV6-5 and TRBJ1-5; D gene unclear. Trimming removed 6 bases at V and 5 bases at J, with 11 bases between. The germline CDR1 and CDR2 sequences are MNHEY and SVGAGI. The CDR3 consists of 13 residues. The CDR3 DNA sequence: TGTGCCAGCAGACGGGAGATGGATCAGCCCCAGCATTTT. Translating it yields CASRREMDQPQHF.

This chain links TRBV5-5 with TRBJ2-2; tentatively, D is TRBD2 (5 bases). CDR3 length equals 14 residues. Trimming shortened V by 0 bases and J by 4 bases, and 7 bases separated the two germline ends. The germline gives CDR1 SGHKS, CDR2 YYEKEE (reference sequence). CDR3 sequence (DNA): TGTGCCAGCAGCTTGGGGACTGGCACCGGGGAGCTGTTTTTT. Translation gives CASSLGTGTGELFF.

V is TRBV20-1 and J is TRBJ2-3, with TRBD2 matching over 10 bases. The CDR3 is made up of 15 amino acids. Germline lookup yields CDR1 DFQATT and CDR2 SNEGSKA (reference sequence). Trimming removed 3 bases from V and 1 base from J; junction bases left unmatched: 4. Written as DNA, the CDR3 is TGCAGTGCTAGTCGGCTAGCGGGGGGCACAGATACGCAGTATTTT. The encoded protein is CSASRLAGGTDTQYF.

J is TRBJ1-1 and V is TRBV6-6, with D perhaps TRBD1 (5 bases). The germline gives CDR1 MNHNY, CDR2 SVGAGI (reference sequence). This CDR3 spans 14 amino acids. The ends were cut back, 4 bases at V and 0 bases at J, with 9 bases in the middle. The CDR3 sequence is CASSSDSLNTEAFF. CDR3 DNA sequence: TGTGCCAGCAGTTCAGACAGTCTGAACACTGAAGCTTTCTTT.

The CDR3 region is CSVTRGPNTEAFF. The CDR3 DNA reads TGCAGCGTCACCAGGGGGCCGAACACTGAAGCTTTCTTT. This sequence joins TRBV29-1 and TRBJ1-1; TRBD1 matches 8 bases. V lost 6 bases and J lost 1; bases outside the gene matches: 4. CDR1 is SQVTM, CDR2 ANQGSEA, per germline. The CDR3 contains 13 residues.

The chain uses TRBV19 and TRBJ1-2; 8 nucleotides line up with TRBD1. Germline assignment: CDR1 LNHDA and CDR2 SQIVND (reference sequence). There are 17 residues in the CDR3. V was pared by 6 bases and J by 4 bases, with 16 bases of the junction left unmatched. The CDR3 region has the DNA TGTGCCAGTAGAGTAAAAGCGGAGGGGACAGGCCTCTATGGCTACACCTTC. This encodes CASRVKAEGTGLYGYTF.

V gene TRBV7-3 combines with J gene TRBJ2-1, with TRBD2 identical over 11 bases. This CDR3 is built from 14 residues. V was pared by 4 bases and J by 4 bases, with 0 bases of the junction left unmatched. In germline, CDR1 is SGHTA, CDR2 FQGTGA. CDR3 residues: CASSSSGGYNEQFF. The CDR3, as DNA: TGTGCCAGCAGCTCTAGCGGGGGGTACAATGAGCAGTTCTTC. Variable domain in full (rest from reference TRBV7-3 and TRBJ2-1): GAGVSQTPSNKVTEKGKYVELRCDPISGHTALYWYRQSLGQGPEFLIYFQGTGAADDSGLPNDRFFAVRPEGSVSTLKIQRTERGDSAVYLCASSSSGGYNEQFFGPGTRLTVL.

The chain links TRBV5-1 to TRBJ2-2; possibly TRBD1 for D (6 bases). There are 14 residues in the CDR3. Trimming stripped 4 bases from V and 1 base from J, with 8 bases between. Germline lookup yields CDR1 SGHRS and CDR2 YFSETQ. The CDR3 is CASSVGQNTGELFF. The CDR3 DNA reads TGCGCCAGCAGCGTGGGACAGAACACCGGGGAGCTGTTTTTT.

This chain links TRBV19 with TRBJ2-2; possibly TRBD1 for D (6 bases). CDR3 length: 15 amino acids. Germline V gene data show CDR1 as LNHDA and CDR2 as SQIVND (reference sequence). Deletions cut 3 bases from V and 5 bases from J, with 13 bases between. CDR3 in amino acids: CASSITTQGTGELFF. The DNA of the CDR3 is TGTGCCAGTAGTATTACAACACAGGGTACCGGGGAGCTGTTTTTT.

The chain combines TRBV6-1 with TRBJ1-5; TRBD1 agrees at 7 bases. V trimming: 0 bases; J trimming: 0 bases; junction bases outside the gene matches: 5. The CDR3 has 17 residues. Germline CDR1 reads MNHNS; CDR2 reads SASEGT. In DNA form, the CDR3 reads TGTGCCAGCAGTGAAGCGGCACGACAGGGTAGCAATCAGCCCCAGCATTTT. It yields the protein CASSEAARQGSNQPQHF.

The chain couples TRBV7-2 to TRBJ2-7; possible D gene TRBD2, 7 bases. The V gene lost 4 bases and the J gene lost 6 bases, with 22 bases spanning the gap. The CDR3 spans 16 residues. CDR1 and CDR2 from the germline V gene are SGHTA and FQGNSA. CDR3 residues: CASSWMGRGPSREQYF. The CDR3 coding sequence is TGTGCCAGCAGCTGGATGGGGCGGGGGCCCTCTCGCGAGCAGTACTTC.

The chain has TRBV21-1 and TRBJ1-2; TRBD1 is the table's D call, not checked against the DNA. TRBV21-1 has pseudogene status. The CDR3 loop spans 14 amino acids. DNA of the CDR3: TGTGCCAGCAGCAGGGCAGGGTTCGGCTATGGCTACACCTTC. This sequence encodes CASSRAGFGYGYTF.